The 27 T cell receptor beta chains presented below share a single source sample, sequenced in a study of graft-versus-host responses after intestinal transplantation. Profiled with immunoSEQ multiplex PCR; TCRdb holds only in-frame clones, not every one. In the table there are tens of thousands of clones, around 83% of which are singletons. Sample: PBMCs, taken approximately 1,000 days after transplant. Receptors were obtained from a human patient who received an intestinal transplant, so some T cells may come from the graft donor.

CDR3 residues: CASSTSGGPTSTDTQYF. As DNA, the CDR3 is TGTGCCAGTTCCACTAGCGGGGGGCCTACTAGCACAGATACGCAGTATTTT. V and J are TRBV5-6 and TRBJ2-3; 12 positions match TRBD2. Germline V CDR1 and CDR2: SGHDT, YYEEEE. With V trimmed by 8 bases and J by 0 bases, 10 bases remained unmatched. The CDR3 length is 17 residues.

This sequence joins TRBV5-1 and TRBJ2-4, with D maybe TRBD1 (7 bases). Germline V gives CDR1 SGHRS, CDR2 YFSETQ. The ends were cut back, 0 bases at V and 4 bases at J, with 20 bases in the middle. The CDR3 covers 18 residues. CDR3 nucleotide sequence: TGCGCCAGCAGCTTGGATCCCGGGGGCGCAGGGGGTAAAAACATTCAGTACTTC. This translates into CASSLDPGGAGGKNIQYF.

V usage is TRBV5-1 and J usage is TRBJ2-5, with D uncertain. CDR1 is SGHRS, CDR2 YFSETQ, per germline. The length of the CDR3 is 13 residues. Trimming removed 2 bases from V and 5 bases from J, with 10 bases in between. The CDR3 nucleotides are TGCGCCAGCAGCTTTCGAGCCGGGGAGACCCAGTACTTC. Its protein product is CASSFRAGETQYF.

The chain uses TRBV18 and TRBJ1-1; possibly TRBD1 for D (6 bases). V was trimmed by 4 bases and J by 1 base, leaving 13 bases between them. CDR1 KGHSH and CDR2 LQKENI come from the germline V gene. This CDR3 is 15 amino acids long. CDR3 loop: CASSRSGGENTEAFF. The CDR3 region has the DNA TGTGCCAGCTCACGATCGGGGGGCGAGAACACTGAAGCTTTCTTT.

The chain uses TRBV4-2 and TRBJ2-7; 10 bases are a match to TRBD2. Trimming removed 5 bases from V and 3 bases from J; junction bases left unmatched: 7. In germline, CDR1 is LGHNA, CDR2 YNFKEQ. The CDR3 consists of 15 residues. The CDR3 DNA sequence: TGTGCCAGCAGCGAAGCGGGAGGGCCCAGCTACGAGCAGTACTTC. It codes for CASSEAGGPSYEQYF.

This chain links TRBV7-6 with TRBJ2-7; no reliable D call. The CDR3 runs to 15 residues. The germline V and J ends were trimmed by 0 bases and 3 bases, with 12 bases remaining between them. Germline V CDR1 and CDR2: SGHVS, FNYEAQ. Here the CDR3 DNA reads TGTGCCAGCAGCTTAGCGCGAGATCATCTCTACGAGCAGTACTTC. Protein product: CASSLARDHLYEQYF.

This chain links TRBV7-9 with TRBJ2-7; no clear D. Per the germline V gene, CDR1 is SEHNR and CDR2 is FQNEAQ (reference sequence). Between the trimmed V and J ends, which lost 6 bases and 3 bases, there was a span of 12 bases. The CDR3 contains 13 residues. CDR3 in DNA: TGTGCCAGCAGTCAGGCCACGCGCTACGAGCAGTACTTC. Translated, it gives CASSQATRYEQYF.

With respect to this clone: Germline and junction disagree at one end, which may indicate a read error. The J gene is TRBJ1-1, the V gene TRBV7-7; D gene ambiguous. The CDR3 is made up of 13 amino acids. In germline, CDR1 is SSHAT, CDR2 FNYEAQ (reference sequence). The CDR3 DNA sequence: TGTGCTAGCAGCCTTCACCTGAACACTGAAGCTTTCTTT. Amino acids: CASSLHLNTEAFF.

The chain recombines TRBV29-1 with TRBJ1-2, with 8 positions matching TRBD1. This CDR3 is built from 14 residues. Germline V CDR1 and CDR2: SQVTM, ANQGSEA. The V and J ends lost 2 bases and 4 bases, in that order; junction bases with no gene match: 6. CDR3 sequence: CSVEKGQGVYGYTF. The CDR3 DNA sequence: TGCAGCGTTGAAAAAGGACAGGGAGTCTATGGCTACACCTTC.

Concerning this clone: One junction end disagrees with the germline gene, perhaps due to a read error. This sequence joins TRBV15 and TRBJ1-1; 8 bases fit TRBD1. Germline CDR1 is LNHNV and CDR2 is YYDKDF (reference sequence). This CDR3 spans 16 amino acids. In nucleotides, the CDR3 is TGTGCCACCAGCGGAGAACAGGGGGAGCGTTTCGCTGAAGCTTTCTTT. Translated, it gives CATSGEQGERFAEAFF. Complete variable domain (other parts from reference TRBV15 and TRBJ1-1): DAMVIQNPRYQVTQFGKPVTLSCSQTLNHNVMYWYQQKSSQAPKLLFHYYDKDFNNEADTPDNFQSRRPNTSFCFLDIRSPGLGDTAMYLCATSGEQGERFAEAFFGQGTRLTVV.

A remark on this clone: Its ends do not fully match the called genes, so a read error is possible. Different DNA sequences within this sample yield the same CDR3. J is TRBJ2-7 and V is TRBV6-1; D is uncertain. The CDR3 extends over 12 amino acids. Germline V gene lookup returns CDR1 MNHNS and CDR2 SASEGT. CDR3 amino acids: CASSGFGYEQYF. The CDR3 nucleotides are TGTGCCAGCAGTGGGTTCGGGTACGAACAGTACTTC.

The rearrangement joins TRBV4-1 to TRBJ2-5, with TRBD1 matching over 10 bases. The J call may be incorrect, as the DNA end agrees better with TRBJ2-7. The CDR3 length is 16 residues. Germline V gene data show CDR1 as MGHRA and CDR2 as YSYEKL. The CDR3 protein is CASSQATGGSSYEQYF. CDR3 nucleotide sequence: TGCGCCAGCAGCCAAGCGACAGGGGGCAGCTCCTACGAGCAGTACTTC.

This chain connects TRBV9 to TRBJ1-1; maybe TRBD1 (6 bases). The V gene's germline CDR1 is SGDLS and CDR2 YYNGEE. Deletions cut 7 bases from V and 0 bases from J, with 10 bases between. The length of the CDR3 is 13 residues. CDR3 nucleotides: TGTGCCAGCCAAGGGGGGTTGAACACTGAAGCTTTCTTT. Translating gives CASQGGLNTEAFF.

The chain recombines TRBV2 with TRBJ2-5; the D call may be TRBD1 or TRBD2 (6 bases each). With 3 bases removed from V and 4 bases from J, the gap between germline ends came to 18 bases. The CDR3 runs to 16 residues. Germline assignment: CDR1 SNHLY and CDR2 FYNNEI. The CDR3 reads CASSDRGQALIETQYF. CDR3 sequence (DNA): TGTGCCAGCAGTGATCGGGGGCAAGCCCTAATAGAGACCCAGTACTTC.

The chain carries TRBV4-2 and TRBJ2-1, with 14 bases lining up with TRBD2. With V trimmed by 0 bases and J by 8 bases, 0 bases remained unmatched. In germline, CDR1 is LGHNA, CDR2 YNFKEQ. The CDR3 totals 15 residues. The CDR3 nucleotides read TGTGCCAGCAGCCAAGAGGGACTAGCGGGAGATGAGCAGTTCTTC. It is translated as CASSQEGLAGDEQFF.

CDR3 in DNA: TGTGCAAGTCGCTCTCCGAACACCGGGGAGCTGTTTTTT. It translates to CASRSPNTGELFF. The chain joins TRBV12-2 to TRBJ2-2; whether TRBD2, the table's D call, matches the DNA was not checked. TRBV12-2 is noted as a pseudogene. The CDR3 is 13 residues long.

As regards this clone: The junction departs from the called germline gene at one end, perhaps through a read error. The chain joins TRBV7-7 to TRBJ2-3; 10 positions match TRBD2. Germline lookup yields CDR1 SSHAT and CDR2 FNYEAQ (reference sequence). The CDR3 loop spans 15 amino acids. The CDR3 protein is CASSLGLADTDTQYF. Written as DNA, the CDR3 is TGTGCTAGCAGCTTAGGACTAGCGGACACAGATACGCAGTATTTT.

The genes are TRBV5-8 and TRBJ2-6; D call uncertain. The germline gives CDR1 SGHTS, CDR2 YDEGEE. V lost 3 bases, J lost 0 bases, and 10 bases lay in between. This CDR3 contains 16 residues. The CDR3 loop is CASSSGRFSGANVLTF. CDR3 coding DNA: TGTGCCAGCAGCTCCGGGCGGTTCTCTGGGGCCAACGTCCTGACTTTC.

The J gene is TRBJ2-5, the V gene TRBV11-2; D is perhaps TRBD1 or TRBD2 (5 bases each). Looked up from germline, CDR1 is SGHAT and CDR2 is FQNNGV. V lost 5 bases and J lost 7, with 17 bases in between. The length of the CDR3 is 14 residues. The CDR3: CASSLRTFGGTQYF. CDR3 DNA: TGTGCCAGCAGCCTAAGGACTTTTGGGGGGACCCAGTACTTC.

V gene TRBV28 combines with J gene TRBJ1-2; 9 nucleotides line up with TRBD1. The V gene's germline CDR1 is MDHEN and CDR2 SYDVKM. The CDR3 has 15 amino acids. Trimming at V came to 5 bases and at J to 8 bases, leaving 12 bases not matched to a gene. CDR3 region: CASSLGTGSLRGYTF. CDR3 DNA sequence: TGTGCCAGCAGTCTTGGGACAGGGAGTTTGAGGGGCTACACCTTC.

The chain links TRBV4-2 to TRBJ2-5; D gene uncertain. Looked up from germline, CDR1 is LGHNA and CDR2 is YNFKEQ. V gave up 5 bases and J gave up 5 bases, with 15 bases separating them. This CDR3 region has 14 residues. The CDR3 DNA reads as TGTGCCAGCAGCTTGGAATTCGGCCGGGAGACCCAGTACTTC. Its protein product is CASSLEFGRETQYF.

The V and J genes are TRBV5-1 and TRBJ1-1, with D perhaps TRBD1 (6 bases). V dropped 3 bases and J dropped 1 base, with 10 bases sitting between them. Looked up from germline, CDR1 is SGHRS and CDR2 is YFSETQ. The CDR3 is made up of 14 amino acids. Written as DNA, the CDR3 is TGCGCCAGCAGCTCGGACAGTGCGAACACTGAAGCTTTCTTT. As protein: CASSSDSANTEAFF.

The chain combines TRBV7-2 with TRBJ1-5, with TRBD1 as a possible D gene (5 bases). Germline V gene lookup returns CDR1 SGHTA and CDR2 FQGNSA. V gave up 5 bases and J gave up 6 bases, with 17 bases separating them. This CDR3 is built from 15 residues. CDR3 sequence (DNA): TGTGCCAGCAGCCCGAGGGTGGGGCAGGGTCAGCCCCAGCATTTT. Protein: CASSPRVGQGQPQHF.

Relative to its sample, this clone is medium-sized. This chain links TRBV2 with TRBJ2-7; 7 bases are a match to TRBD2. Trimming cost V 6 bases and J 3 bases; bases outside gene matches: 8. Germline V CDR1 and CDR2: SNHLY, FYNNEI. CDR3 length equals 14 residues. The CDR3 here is CASRREGSDYEQYF. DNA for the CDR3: TGTGCCAGCAGGAGGGAGGGCTCCGACTACGAGCAGTACTTC. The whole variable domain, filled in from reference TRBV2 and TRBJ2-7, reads EPEVTQTPSHQVTQMGQEVILRCVPISNHLYFYWYRQILGQKVEFLVSFYNNEISEKSEIFDDQFSVERPDGSNFTLKIRSTKLEDSAMYFCASRREGSDYEQYFGPGTRLTVT.

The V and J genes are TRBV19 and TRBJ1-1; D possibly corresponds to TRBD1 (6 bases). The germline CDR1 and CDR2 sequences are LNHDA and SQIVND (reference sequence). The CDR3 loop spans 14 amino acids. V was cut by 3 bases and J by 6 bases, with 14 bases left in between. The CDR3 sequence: CASSIRGDRSEAFF. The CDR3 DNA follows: TGTGCCAGTAGTATTCGCGGTGACAGGTCTGAAGCTTTCTTT.

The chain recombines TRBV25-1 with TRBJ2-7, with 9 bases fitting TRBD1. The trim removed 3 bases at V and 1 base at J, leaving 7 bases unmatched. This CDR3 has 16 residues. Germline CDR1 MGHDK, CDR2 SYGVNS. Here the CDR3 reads CASSDRGTGISYEQYF. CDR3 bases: TGTGCCAGCAGTGATCGTGGGACAGGGATATCCTACGAGCAGTACTTC.

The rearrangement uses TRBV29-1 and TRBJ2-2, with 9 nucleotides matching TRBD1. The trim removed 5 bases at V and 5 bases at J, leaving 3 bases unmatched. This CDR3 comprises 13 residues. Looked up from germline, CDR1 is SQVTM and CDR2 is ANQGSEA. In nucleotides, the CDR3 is TGCAGCGTTTCACAGGGGGCGACCGGGGAGCTGTTTTTT. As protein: CSVSQGATGELFF.